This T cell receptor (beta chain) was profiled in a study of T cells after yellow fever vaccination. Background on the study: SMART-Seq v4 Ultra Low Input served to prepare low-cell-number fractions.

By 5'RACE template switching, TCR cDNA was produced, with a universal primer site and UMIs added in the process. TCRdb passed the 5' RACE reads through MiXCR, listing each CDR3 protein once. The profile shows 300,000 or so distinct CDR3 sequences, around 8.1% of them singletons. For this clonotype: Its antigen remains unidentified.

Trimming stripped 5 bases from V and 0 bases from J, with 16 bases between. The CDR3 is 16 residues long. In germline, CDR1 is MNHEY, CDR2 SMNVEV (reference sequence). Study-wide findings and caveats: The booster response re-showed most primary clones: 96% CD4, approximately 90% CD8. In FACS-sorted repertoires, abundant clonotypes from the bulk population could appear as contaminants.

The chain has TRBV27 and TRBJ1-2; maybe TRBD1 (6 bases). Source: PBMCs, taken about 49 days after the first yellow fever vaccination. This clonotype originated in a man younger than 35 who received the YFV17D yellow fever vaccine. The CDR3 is CASSLQGGGANYGYTF. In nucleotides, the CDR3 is TGTGCCAGCAGTCTACAAGGAGGGGGAGCTAACTATGGCTACACCTTC.